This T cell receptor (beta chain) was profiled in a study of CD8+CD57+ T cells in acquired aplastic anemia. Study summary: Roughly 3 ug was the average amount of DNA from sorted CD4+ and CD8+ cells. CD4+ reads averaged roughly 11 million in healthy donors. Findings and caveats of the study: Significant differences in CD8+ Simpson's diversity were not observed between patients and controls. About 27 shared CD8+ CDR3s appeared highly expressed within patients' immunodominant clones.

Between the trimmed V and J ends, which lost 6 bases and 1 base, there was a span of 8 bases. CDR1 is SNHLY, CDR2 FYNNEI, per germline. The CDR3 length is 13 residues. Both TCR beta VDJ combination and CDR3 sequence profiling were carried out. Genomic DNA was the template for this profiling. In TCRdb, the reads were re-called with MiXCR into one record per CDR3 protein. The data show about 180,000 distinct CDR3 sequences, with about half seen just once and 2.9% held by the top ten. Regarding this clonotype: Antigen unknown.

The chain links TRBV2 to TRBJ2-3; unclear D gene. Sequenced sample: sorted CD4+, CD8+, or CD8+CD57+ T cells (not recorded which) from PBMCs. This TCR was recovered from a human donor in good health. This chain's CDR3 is CASSPDRTDTQYF. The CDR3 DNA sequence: TGTGCCAGCAGCCCCGACCGCACAGATACGCAGTATTTT. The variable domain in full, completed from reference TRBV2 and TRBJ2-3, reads EPEVTQTPSHQVTQMGQEVILRCVPISNHLYFYWYRQILGQKVEFLVSFYNNEISEKSEIFDDQFSVERPDGSNFTLKIRSTKLEDSAMYFCASSPDRTDTQYFGPGTRLTVL.